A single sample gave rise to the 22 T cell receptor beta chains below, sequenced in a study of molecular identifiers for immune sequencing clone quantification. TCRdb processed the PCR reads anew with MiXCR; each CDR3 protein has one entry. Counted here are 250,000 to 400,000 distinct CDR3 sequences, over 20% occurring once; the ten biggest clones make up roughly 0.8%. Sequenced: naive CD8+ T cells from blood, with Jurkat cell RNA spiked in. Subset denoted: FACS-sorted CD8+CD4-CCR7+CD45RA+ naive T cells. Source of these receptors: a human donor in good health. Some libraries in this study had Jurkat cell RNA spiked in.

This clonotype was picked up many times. The CDR3 region has the DNA TGTGCCAGCAGTTACCCCCTAGGAGGCGAGCAGTACTTC. Encoded protein: CASSYPLGGEQYF. The chain combines TRBV6-5 with TRBJ2-7, with a tentative D call TRBD2 (5 bases). Deletions cut 2 bases from V and 6 bases from J, with 11 bases between. This CDR3 contains 13 residues. Per the germline V gene, CDR1 is MNHEY and CDR2 is SVGAGI.

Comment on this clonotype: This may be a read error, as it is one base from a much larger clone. CDR3 residues: CASSSPGQGALDPETQYF. CDR3 DNA: TGTGCCAGCAGTTCCCCGGGACAGGGGGCTTTGGACCCAGAGACCCAGTACTTC. The chain carries TRBV12-3 or TRBV12-4 and TRBJ2-5, with 12 bases that match TRBD1. This CDR3 region has 18 residues. Trimming took 4 bases from V and 4 from J; bases not matched to a gene: 13.

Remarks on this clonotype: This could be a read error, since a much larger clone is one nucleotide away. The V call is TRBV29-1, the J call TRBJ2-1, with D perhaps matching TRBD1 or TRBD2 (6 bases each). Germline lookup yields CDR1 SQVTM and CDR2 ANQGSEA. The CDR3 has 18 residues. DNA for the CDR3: TGCAGCGTTGAAGGGGACCTCGTTAAGGGGGGCTCCTACAATGAGCAGTCCTTC. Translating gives CSVEGDLVKGGSYNEQSF.

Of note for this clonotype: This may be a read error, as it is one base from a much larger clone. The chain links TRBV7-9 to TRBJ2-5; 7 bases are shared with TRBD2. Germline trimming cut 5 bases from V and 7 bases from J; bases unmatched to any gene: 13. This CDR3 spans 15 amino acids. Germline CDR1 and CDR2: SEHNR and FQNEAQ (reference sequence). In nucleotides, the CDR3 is TGTGCCAGCAGCCCATTGTCTAGCGGAGGAGGGACCCAGTACTTC. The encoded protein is CASSPLSSGGGTQYF.

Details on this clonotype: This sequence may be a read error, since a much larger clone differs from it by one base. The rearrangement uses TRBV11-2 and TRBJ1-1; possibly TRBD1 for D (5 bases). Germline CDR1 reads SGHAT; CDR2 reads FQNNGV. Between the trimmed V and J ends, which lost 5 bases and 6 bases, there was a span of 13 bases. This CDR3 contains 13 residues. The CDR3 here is CASSPIWGAEAFF. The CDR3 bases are TGTGCCAGCAGCCCCATTTGGGGCGCTGAAGCTTTCTTT.

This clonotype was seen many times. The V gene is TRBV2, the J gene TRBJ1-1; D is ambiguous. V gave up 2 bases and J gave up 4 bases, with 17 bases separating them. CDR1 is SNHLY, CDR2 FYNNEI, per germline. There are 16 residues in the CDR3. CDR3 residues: CASSETPAGYATEAFF. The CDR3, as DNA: TGTGCCAGCAGTGAAACCCCTGCGGGGTATGCCACTGAAGCTTTCTTT. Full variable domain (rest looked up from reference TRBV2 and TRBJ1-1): EPEVTQTPSHQVTQMGQEVILRCVPISNHLYFYWYRQILGQKVEFLVSFYNNEISEKSEIFDDQFSVERPDGSNFTLKIRSTKLEDSAMYFCASSETPAGYATEAFFGQGTRLTVV.

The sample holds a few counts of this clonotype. The CDR3 loop is CAWSLADSYNEQFF. As DNA, the CDR3 is TGTGCCTGGTCTCTAGCGGATTCCTACAATGAGCAGTTCTTC. V usage is TRBV30 and J usage is TRBJ2-1; 7 positions agree with TRBD2. Germline CDR1 is GTSNPN and CDR2 is SVGIG (reference sequence). The CDR3 length is 14 residues. Losses at the gene ends were 5 bases for V and 1 base for J; bases not matched to a gene: 5.

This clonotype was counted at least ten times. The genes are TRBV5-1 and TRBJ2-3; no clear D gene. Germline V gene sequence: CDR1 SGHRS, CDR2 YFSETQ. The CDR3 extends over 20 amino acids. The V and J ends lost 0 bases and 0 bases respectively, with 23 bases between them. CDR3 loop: CASSLVTSRFKPSSTDTQYF. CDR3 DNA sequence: TGCGCCAGCAGCTTGGTGACTTCCCGCTTCAAACCCTCTAGCACAGATACGCAGTATTTT.

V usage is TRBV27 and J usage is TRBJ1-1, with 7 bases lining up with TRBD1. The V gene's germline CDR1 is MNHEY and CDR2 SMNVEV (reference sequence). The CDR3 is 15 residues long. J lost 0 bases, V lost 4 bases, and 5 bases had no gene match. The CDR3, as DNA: TGTGCCAGCAGTTCCGGGACAGCCATGAACACTGAAGCTTTCTTT. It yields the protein CASSSGTAMNTEAFF.

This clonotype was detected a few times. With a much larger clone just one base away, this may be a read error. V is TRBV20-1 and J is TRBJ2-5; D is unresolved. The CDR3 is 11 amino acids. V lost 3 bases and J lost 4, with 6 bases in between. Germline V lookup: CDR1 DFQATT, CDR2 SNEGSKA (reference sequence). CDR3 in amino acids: CSARSGETQYF. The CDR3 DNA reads TGCAGTGCTAGGTCAGGAGAGACCCAGTACTTC.

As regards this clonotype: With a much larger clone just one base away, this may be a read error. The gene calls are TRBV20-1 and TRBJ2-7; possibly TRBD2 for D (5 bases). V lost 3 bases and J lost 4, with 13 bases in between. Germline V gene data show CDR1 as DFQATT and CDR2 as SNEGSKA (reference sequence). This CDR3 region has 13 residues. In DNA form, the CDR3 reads TGCAGTGCTAGGGAGGTCTATTCGTACGAGCAGTACTTC. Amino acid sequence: CSAREVYSYEQYF.

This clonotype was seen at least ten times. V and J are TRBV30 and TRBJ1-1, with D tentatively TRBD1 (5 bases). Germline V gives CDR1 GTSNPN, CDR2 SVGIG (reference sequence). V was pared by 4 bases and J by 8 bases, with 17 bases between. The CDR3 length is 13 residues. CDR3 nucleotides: TGTGCCTGGATCCGGGGGACTGGTTTAGAAGCTTTCTTT. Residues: CAWIRGTGLEAFF.

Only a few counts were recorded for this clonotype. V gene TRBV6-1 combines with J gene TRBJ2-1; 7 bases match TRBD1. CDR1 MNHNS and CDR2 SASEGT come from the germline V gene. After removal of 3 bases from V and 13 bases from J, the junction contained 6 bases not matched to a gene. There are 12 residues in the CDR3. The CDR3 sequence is CASSDTDRAQFF. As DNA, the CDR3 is TGTGCCAGCAGTGATACAGACAGGGCCCAGTTCTTC.

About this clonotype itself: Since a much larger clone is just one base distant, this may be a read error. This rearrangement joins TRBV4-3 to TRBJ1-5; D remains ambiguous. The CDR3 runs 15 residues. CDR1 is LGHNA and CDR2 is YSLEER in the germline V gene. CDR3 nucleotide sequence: TGCGTCAGCAGCCAAGATGTTCAGGTGAATCAGCCCCAGCATTTT. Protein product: CVSSQDVQVNQPQHF.

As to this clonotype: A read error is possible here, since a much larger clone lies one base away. CDR3 nucleotide sequence: TGTGCCAACAGCCAAGATGGGTTCGGGGGCTATGACAAAAACATTCAGTACTTC. Translating it yields CANSQDGFGGYDKNIQYF. The chain employs TRBV14 and TRBJ2-4; the D call may be TRBD1 or TRBD2 (6 bases each). The CDR3 totals 18 residues. Germline lookup yields CDR1 SGHDN and CDR2 FVKESK.

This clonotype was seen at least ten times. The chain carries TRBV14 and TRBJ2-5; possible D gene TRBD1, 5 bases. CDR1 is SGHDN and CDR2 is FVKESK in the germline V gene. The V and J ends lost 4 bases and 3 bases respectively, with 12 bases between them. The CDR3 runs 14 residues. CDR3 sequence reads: CASSRLGAEETQYF. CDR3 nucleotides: TGTGCCAGCAGCCGCTTAGGGGCCGAAGAGACCCAGTACTTC.

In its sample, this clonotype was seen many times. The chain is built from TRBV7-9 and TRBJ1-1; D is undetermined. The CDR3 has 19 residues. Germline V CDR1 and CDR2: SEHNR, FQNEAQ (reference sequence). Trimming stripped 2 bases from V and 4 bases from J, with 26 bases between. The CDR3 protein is CASSLQLARRVGLGTEAFF. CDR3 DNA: TGTGCCAGCAGCTTACAACTGGCAAGACGAGTCGGGTTAGGCACTGAAGCTTTCTTT.

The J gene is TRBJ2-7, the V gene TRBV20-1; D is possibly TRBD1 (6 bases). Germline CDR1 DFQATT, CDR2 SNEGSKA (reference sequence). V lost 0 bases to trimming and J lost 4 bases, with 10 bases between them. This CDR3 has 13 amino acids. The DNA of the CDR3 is TGCAGTGCTAGAGAGGCAGGGGTTTACGAGCAGTACTTC. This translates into CSAREAGVYEQYF.

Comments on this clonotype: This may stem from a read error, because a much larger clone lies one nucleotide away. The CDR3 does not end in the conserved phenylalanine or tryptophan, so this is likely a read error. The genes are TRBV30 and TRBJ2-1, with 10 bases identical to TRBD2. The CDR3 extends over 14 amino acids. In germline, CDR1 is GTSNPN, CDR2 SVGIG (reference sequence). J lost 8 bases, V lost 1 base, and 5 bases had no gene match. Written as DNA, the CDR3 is TGTGCCTGGAGTGAACTAGCGGGGATAGATGAGCAGTTCCTC. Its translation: CAWSELAGIDEQFL.

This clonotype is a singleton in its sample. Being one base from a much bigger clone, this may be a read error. The CDR3 here is CASSVGERDKVFSEAFF. DNA for the CDR3: TGTGCCAGCAGCGTAGGGGAGAGAGACAAGGTATTTTCTGAAGCTTTCTTT. The chain uses TRBV9 and TRBJ1-1; unclear D gene. The CDR3 consists of 17 residues. CDR1 and CDR2 from the germline V gene are SGDLS and YYNGEE. V lost 0 bases and J lost 6, with 21 bases in between. The full variable domain, in which reference TRBV9 and TRBJ1-1 provide the parts outside the CDR3, is DSGVTQTPKHLITATGQRVTLRCSPRSGDLSVYWYQQSLDQGLQFLIQYYNGEERAKGNILERFSAQQFPDLHSELNLSSLELGDSALYFCASSVGERDKVFSEAFFGQGTRLTVV.

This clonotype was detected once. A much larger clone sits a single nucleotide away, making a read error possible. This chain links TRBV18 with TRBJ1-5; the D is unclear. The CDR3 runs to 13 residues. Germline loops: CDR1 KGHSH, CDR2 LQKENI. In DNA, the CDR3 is TGTGCCAGCTCACCCGAGTCGGGTCAGCCCCAGCTTTTT. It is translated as CASSPESGQPQLF.

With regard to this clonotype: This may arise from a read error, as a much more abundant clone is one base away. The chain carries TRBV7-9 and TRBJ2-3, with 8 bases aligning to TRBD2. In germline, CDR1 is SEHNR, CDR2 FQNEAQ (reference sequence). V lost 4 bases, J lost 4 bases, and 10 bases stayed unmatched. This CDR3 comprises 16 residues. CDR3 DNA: TGTGCCAGCAGCTCGCCGGCCTCGACTAGCGCAGATACGCAGTATTTT. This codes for CASSSPASTSADTQYF.